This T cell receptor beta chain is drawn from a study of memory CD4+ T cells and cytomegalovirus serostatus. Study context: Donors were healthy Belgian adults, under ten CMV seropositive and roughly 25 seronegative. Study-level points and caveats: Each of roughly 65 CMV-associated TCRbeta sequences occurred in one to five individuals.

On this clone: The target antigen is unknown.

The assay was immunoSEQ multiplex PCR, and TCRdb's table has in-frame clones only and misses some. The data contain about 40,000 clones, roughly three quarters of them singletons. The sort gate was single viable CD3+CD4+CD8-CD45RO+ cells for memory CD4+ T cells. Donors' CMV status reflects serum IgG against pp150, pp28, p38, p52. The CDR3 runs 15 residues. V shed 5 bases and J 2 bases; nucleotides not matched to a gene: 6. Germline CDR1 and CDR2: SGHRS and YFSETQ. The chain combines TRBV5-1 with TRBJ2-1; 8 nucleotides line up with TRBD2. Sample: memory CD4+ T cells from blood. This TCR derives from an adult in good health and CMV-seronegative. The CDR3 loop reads CASRPSGGPYNEQFF. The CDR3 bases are TGCGCCAGCAGACCAAGCGGGGGACCCTACAATGAGCAGTTCTTC.